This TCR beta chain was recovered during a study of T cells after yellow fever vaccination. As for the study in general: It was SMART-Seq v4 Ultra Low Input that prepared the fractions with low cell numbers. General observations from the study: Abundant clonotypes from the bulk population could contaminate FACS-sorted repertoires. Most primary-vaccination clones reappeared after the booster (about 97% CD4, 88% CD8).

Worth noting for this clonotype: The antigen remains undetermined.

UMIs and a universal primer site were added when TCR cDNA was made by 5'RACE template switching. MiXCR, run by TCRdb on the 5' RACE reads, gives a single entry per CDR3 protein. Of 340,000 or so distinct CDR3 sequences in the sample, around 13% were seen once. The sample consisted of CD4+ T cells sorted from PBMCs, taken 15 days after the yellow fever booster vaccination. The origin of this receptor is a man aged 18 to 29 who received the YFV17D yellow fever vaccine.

The CDR3 nucleotides are TGTGCCAGCTCACCTTATACGGGGGGCCGTCAGCCCCAGCATTTT. It is translated as CASSPYTGGRQPQHF. The chain employs TRBV18 and TRBJ1-5; D perhaps matches TRBD1 (6 bases). This CDR3 is 15 amino acids long. Germline CDR1 and CDR2: KGHSH and LQKENI. The V end lost 3 bases, the J end lost 6 bases, and 15 bases lay between the germline ends. Using reference TRBV18 and TRBJ1-5 for the parts outside the CDR3, the full variable domain is NAGVMQNPRHLVRRRGQEARLRCSPMKGHSHVYWYRQLPEEGLKFMVYLQKENIIDESGMPKERFSAEFPKEGPSILRIQQVVRGDSAAYFCASSPYTGGRQPQHFGDGTRLSIL.